The 20 T cell receptor beta chains listed next were all sequenced from one sample in a study of PD-1 blockade in classical Hodgkin lymphoma. All the patients suffered relapse after autologous stem cell transplantation, and brentuximab vedotin exposure differed. Starting with thawed PBMCs, CD4+ T cells were purified by magnetic negative selection. This table comes from immunoSEQ multiplex PCR, and its TCRdb copy is limited to in-frame clones, with some not included. This table has about 24,000 clones, around 84% appearing once. The sample was CD4+ T cells from blood, taken at baseline. The origin of the receptors is a human donor with classical Hodgkin lymphoma.

The chain joins TRBV11-3 to TRBJ2-7; 9 nucleotides match TRBD2. In germline, CDR1 is SGHNT, CDR2 YENEEA. This CDR3 contains 16 residues. Trimming cost V 5 bases and J 6 bases; bases outside gene matches: 14. This chain's CDR3 is CASSPIAGARAAEQYF. The CDR3 bases are TGTGCCAGCAGCCCTATAGCGGGGGCCCGTGCAGCCGAGCAGTACTTC. The variable domain in full, with the rest retrieved from reference TRBV11-3 and TRBJ2-7, is EAGVVQSPRYKIIEKKQPVAFWCNPISGHNTLYWYLQNLGQGPELLIRYENEEAVDDSQLPKDRFSAERLKGVDSTLKIQPAELGDSAVYLCASSPIAGARAAEQYFGPGTRLTVT.

The gene calls are TRBV19 and TRBJ1-3; unclear D gene. CDR1 and CDR2 from the germline V gene are LNHDA and SQIVND (reference sequence). The CDR3 length is 15 residues. V lost 0 bases to trimming and J lost 2 bases, with 8 bases between them. Here the CDR3 reads CASSIDLMAGNTIYF. The CDR3 nucleotides are TGTGCCAGTAGTATAGATCTCATGGCTGGAAACACCATATATTTT.

The rearrangement uses TRBV15 and TRBJ2-7; D call uncertain. V was cut by 1 base and J by 3 bases, with 10 bases left in between. The germline V gene has CDR1 LNHNV and CDR2 YYDKDF (reference sequence). The CDR3 length is 14 residues. The DNA of the CDR3 is TGTGCCACCAGCAGAGCCCCAGATAGCTACGAGCAGTACTTC. Protein product: CATSRAPDSYEQYF.

The rearrangement joins TRBV19 to TRBJ1-2; D unclear. The CDR3 runs 15 residues. Trimming removed 0 bases from V and 4 bases from J, with 12 bases in between. From germline, CDR1 is LNHDA and CDR2 SQIVND (reference sequence). For the CDR3, the DNA is TGTGCCAGTAGTATAGATGGGCGTTCAATCTATGGCTACACCTTC. It codes for CASSIDGRSIYGYTF. Based on the CDR3 plus reference TRBV19 and TRBJ1-2, the full variable domain is DGGITQSPKYLFRKEGQNVTLSCEQNLNHDAMYWYRQDPGQGLRLIYYSQIVNDFQKGDIAEGYSVSREKKESFPLTVTSAQKNPTAFYLCASSIDGRSIYGYTFGSGTRLTVV.

The rearrangement uses TRBV7-3 and TRBJ2-2; the match to TRBD2 covers 13 bases. Trimming cost V 6 bases and J 1 base; bases outside gene matches: 5. Germline-derived CDR1 and CDR2 are SGHTA and FQGTGA. The CDR3 runs to 17 residues. The DNA of the CDR3 is TGTGCCAGCAGGCGGACTAGCGGGGGCCGGAACACCGGGGAGCTGTTTTTT. Residues: CASRRTSGGRNTGELFF.

The chain employs TRBV14 and TRBJ2-5; D unclear. Germline-derived CDR1 and CDR2 are SGHDN and FVKESK. V lost 0 bases to trimming and J lost 7 bases, with 15 bases between them. CDR3 length: 15 residues. The DNA for the CDR3 is TGTGCCAGCAGCCAAGATCTAGTAGTAGCCGGGACCCAGTACTTC. Protein product: CASSQDLVVAGTQYF.

V is TRBV7-8 and J is TRBJ1-1; D is undetermined. The CDR3 has 13 amino acids. The V gene lost 2 bases and the J gene lost 1 base, with 5 bases spanning the gap. Germline values: CDR1 SGHVS, CDR2 FQNEAQ. The CDR3 bases are TGTGCCAGCAGCTTAAGGCGGAACACTGAAGCTTTCTTT. Its protein product is CASSLRRNTEAFF.

The rearrangement joins TRBV7-8 to TRBJ2-5, with 8 bases lining up with TRBD2. The trim removed 5 bases at V and 5 bases at J, leaving 10 bases unmatched. The CDR3 runs 15 residues. The V gene's germline CDR1 is SGHVS and CDR2 FQNEAQ. The chain's CDR3 is CASSATGTRPETQYF. CDR3 DNA sequence: TGTGCCAGCAGCGCTACGGGGACTAGACCTGAGACCCAGTACTTC.

In regard to this clone: The junction does not match germline at one end; this may be a read error. This chain joins TRBV11-3 and TRBJ1-1; D gene unclear. The CDR3 loop spans 11 amino acids. The germline V gene encodes CDR1 SGHNT and CDR2 YENEEA. CDR3 bases: TGTGCCAGCAACTTACCATTTGAAGCTTTCTTT. This sequence encodes CASNLPFEAFF.

This clone was found once. This chain links TRBV2 with TRBJ2-7; a weak D match, TRBD1 (6 bases). CDR1 is SNHLY, CDR2 FYNNEI, per germline. V lost 10 bases and J 2 bases, leaving 15 bases between the germline ends. The CDR3 extends over 13 amino acids. CDR3 coding DNA: TGTGCCACCCGCTTTGGGGGCCCCTACGAGCAGTACTTC. Translated: CATRFGGPYEQYF.

This chain joins TRBV4-2 and TRBJ2-1; TRBD1 agrees at 8 bases. CDR3 length: 16 amino acids. CDR1 is LGHNA and CDR2 is YNFKEQ in the germline V gene. Germline trimming cut 0 bases from V and 7 bases from J; bases unmatched to any gene: 8. The CDR3 spells CASSQDFQGAGNEQFF. The CDR3 region has the DNA TGTGCCAGCAGCCAAGATTTCCAGGGGGCAGGGAATGAGCAGTTCTTC.

This rearrangement joins TRBV2 to TRBJ2-2; 9 bases match TRBD2. The ends lost 5 bases at V and 5 bases at J; junction bases unmatched: 6. The CDR3 is 15 amino acids. The germline CDR1 and CDR2 sequences are SNHLY and FYNNEI. CDR3 protein: CASSLAGVKTGELFF. Written as DNA, the CDR3 is TGTGCCAGCAGTTTAGCGGGGGTGAAAACCGGGGAGCTGTTTTTT.

J is TRBJ2-6 and V is TRBV5-8, with D hard to call. The germline gives CDR1 SGHTS, CDR2 YDEGEE. This CDR3 has 16 residues. Trimming removed 8 bases from V and 0 bases from J, with 15 bases in between. CDR3 in amino acids: CASMTPAYSGANVLTF. DNA of the CDR3: TGTGCCAGTATGACACCGGCCTACTCTGGGGCCAACGTCCTGACTTTC.

The chain carries TRBV19 and TRBJ1-2; D is undetermined. The CDR3 sequence is 15 residues long. Germline lookup yields CDR1 LNHDA and CDR2 SQIVND (reference sequence). Trimming pared 2 bases from V and 1 base from J, leaving 11 bases between. The CDR3, as DNA: TGTGCCAGTAGTATAACCGCCCTCTTTAACTATGGCTACACCTTC. It specifies CASSITALFNYGYTF.

There are a few counts of this clone. This chain uses TRBV19 with TRBJ2-1; 7 positions agree with TRBD1. Germline V gene lookup returns CDR1 LNHDA and CDR2 SQIVND (reference sequence). J was trimmed by 9 bases and V by 1 base; bases with no gene match: 3. This CDR3 region has 13 residues. CDR3 DNA sequence: TGTGCCAGTAGTATAGGACAGGGATCTGAGCAGTTCTTC. It encodes CASSIGQGSEQFF.

The chain uses TRBV13 and TRBJ2-1, with 8 nucleotides matching TRBD2. The J segment lost 6 bases and the V segment lost 3 bases, leaving 7 bases of the junction unmatched. This CDR3 is built from 15 residues. Germline V gene sequence: CDR1 PRHDT, CDR2 FYEKMQ (reference sequence). CDR3 in amino acids: CASSFPGGTSNEQFF. The CDR3, as DNA: TGTGCCAGCAGCTTCCCGGGCGGGACTAGCAATGAGCAGTTCTTC.

This CDR3 reads CASRVTGARTGELFF. For the CDR3, the DNA is TGTGCCAGTAGGGTCACAGGGGCTCGCACCGGGGAGCTGTTTTTT. This rearrangement joins TRBV19 to TRBJ2-2; 7 positions match TRBD1. The trim removed 6 bases at V and 4 bases at J, leaving 8 bases unmatched. This CDR3 contains 15 residues. Germline loops: CDR1 LNHDA, CDR2 SQIVND (reference sequence).

The CDR3, as DNA: TGTGCCAGCAGCTTTAACCCTACCCCCTACAATGAGCAGTTCTTC. It specifies CASSFNPTPYNEQFF. The chain combines TRBV11-1 with TRBJ2-1; D not certain. CDR1 and CDR2 from the germline V gene are SGHAT and FQDESV (reference sequence). Trimming took 3 bases from V and 2 from J, leaving 11 bases between them. CDR3 size: 15 residues. The complete variable domain, with remaining parts taken from reference TRBV11-1 and TRBJ2-1, reads EAEVAQSPRYKITEKSQAVAFWCDPISGHATLYWYRQILGQGPELLVQFQDESVVDDSQLPKDRFSAERLKGVDSTLKIQPAELGDSAMYLCASSFNPTPYNEQFFGPGTRLTVL.

The chain links TRBV11-2 to TRBJ2-4, with D unclear. The V end lost 5 bases, the J end lost 3 bases, and 17 bases lay between the germline ends. CDR1 SGHAT and CDR2 FQNNGV come from the germline V gene. CDR3 length: 16 residues. The CDR3 spells CASSPQSRIGKNIQYF. The CDR3 coding sequence is TGTGCCAGCAGCCCCCAGTCGAGAATAGGCAAAAACATTCAGTACTTC.

The chain uses TRBV28 and TRBJ2-3; 9 positions agree with TRBD1. CDR1 is MDHEN and CDR2 is SYDVKM in the germline V gene. The junction had 7 bases not matched to a gene; V was cut back by 6 bases and J by 6 bases. This CDR3 is 14 amino acids long. The CDR3, as DNA: TGTGCCAGCAGACCGGACAGGGGTTCCGATACGCAGTATTTT. Protein sequence: CASRPDRGSDTQYF.